This TCR beta chain is drawn from a study of T cells in Graves' hyperthyroidism and ophthalmopathy. General observations from the study: Researchers found most expanded thyroid clonotypes above 0.001 in blood as well. In validation, the model predicted ophthalmopathy. These predictions came a median approximately six months before onset. Using 13 V-J features, a model discriminated ophthalmopathy from stable hyperthyroidism.

Inclusion characteristics of ophthalmopathy patients comprised a Clinical Activity Score of at least 3, a NOSPECS grade of at least 4, and duration under 3 months. Worth noting for this clonotype: Its target is unknown.

Regions amplified from RNA transcripts were the TCR beta CDR3 regions. First-round RT-PCR of the TCR CDR3 relied on the HTBI primer set. TCRdb analysed the multiplex PCR reads with MiXCR anew, one entry per CDR3 protein. Of 600,000 to 650,000 distinct CDR3 sequences listed, 20% are singletons. Germline V gene sequence: CDR1 WNHNN, CDR2 SYGVQD (reference sequence). This CDR3 is 10 amino acids long. Trimming cost V 6 bases and J 8 bases, with 8 bases left between them. Sample: blood. This receptor was identified in a man in his thirties or forties with Graves' ophthalmopathy. The J gene is TRBJ2-7, the V gene TRBV10-1; D gene ambiguous. CDR3 in amino acids: CASRFSKQYF. DNA of the CDR3: TGCGCCAGCAGGTTCTCCAAGCAGTACTTC.